One T cell receptor (beta chain) is described in this entry. These data originate in a study of OX40 agonist ivuxolimab in advanced cancers. Some clones are missing from TCRdb's copy, which holds only in-frame ones; the method was immunoSEQ multiplex PCR. The sample yields more than 25,000 clones, roughly 90% seen once. Germline lookup yields CDR1 SEHNR and CDR2 FQNEAQ (reference sequence). The V gene end was trimmed by 4 bases and the J gene end by 2 bases; junction bases not matched to a gene: 4. The CDR3 consists of 14 residues. This chain uses TRBV7-9 with TRBJ2-5; 7 bases are shared with TRBD1. The sequence came from an adult with an advanced solid tumor such as melanoma, head and neck, liver or kidney cancer. The source material was CD4+ or CD8+ T cells sorted from blood, sampled in a trial of the OX40 agonist ivuxolimab. The CDR3 coding sequence is TGTGCCAGCAGCTCGGACAGGCTACAAGAGACCCAGTACTTC. It yields the protein CASSSDRLQETQYF.